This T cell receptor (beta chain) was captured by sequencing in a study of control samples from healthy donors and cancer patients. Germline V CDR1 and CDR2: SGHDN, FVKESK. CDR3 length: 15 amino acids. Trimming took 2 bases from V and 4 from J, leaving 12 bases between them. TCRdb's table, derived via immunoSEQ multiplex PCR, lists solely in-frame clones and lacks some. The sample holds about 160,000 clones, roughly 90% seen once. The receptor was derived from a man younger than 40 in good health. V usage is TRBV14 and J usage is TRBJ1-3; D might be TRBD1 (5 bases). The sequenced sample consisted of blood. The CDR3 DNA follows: TGTGCCAGCAGCCAAAAGGGGTTATCGGGAAACACCATATATTTT. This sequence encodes CASSQKGLSGNTIYF. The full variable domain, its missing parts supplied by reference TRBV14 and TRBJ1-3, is EAGVTQFPSHSVIEKGQTVTLRCDPISGHDNLYWYRRVMGKEIKFLLHFVKESKQDESGMPNNRFLAERTGGTYSTLKVQPAELEDSGVYFCASSQKGLSGNTIYFGEGSWLTVV.